The 17 T cell receptor beta chains given below trace back to one sample, sequenced in a study of blood T cell repertoires in COVID-19. Produced via immunoSEQ multiplex PCR; TCRdb's table is partial and in-frame only. The sample has 130,000 to 150,000 clones, roughly four fifths seen once. Sequenced material: peripheral blood. The receptors were gathered from a human donor in a cohort sampled during active COVID-19.

The chain carries TRBV15 and TRBJ1-2, with D maybe TRBD1 (6 bases). V was pared by 2 bases and J by 8 bases, with 12 bases between. The V gene's germline CDR1 is LNHNV and CDR2 YYDKDF (reference sequence). The CDR3 is made up of 13 amino acids. This CDR3 reads CATSRQGTQGYTF. CDR3 nucleotide sequence: TGTGCCACCAGCAGACAAGGGACACAAGGCTACACCTTC.

V is TRBV9 and J is TRBJ2-7; 7 bases fit TRBD2. The CDR3 length is 14 residues. V lost 4 bases, J lost 3 bases, and 7 bases stayed unmatched. Per germline, CDR1 SGDLS and CDR2 YYNGEE. CDR3 sequence reads: CASSPPGGSYEQYF. The CDR3, as DNA: TGTGCCAGCAGCCCCCCGGGGGGAAGCTACGAGCAGTACTTC.

CDR3 bases: TGTGCCAGCAGCTGGGGGACTTCGGGTGAGCAGTTCTTC. It yields the protein CASSWGTSGEQFF. The chain joins TRBV5-4 to TRBJ2-1, with D maybe TRBD2 (6 bases). There are 13 residues in the CDR3. Trimming left V 3 bases short and J 9 bases short, with 13 bases between. Germline V gene lookup returns CDR1 SGHNT and CDR2 YYREEE (reference sequence). Variable domain in full (rest from reference TRBV5-4 and TRBJ2-1): ETGVTQSPTHLIKTRGQQVTLRCSSQSGHNTVSWYQQALGQGPQFIFQYYREEENGRGNFPPRFSGLQFPNYSSELNVNALELDDSALYLCASSWGTSGEQFFGPGTRLTVL.

This sequence joins TRBV7-6 and TRBJ1-1, with 7 bases matching TRBD1. Germline V gives CDR1 SGHVS, CDR2 FNYEAQ. The CDR3 is 13 residues long. Trimming removed 3 bases from V and 7 bases from J; junction bases left unmatched: 5. Here the CDR3 DNA reads TGTGCCAGCAGCTTGACAGGGTCTGGTGAAGCTTTCTTT. Translated, it gives CASSLTGSGEAFF.

This rearrangement joins TRBV24-1 to TRBJ2-7; 7 bases align to TRBD1. The CDR3 consists of 15 residues. V trimming: 3 bases; J trimming: 3 bases; junction bases outside the gene matches: 7. The germline V gene has CDR1 KGHDR and CDR2 SFDVKD. Written as DNA, the CDR3 is TGTGCCACCAGTGATGCCCGGGACAGAGGCTACGAGCAGTACTTC. Translation: CATSDARDRGYEQYF.

This clone has a single count. In DNA form, the CDR3 reads TGTGCCAGCAGCTTTGGACAGGGTTGGGACTATGGCTACACCTTC. Its translation is CASSFGQGWDYGYTF. The chain employs TRBV5-6 and TRBJ1-2; 8 bases agree with TRBD1. This CDR3 comprises 15 residues. V dropped 2 bases and J dropped 3; count of bases not matched to a gene: 6. CDR1 is SGHDT, CDR2 YYEEEE, per germline.

V usage is TRBV11-2 and J usage is TRBJ1-2; no clear D. CDR1 and CDR2 (germline): SGHAT, FQNNGV. This CDR3 region has 13 residues. Trimming pared 4 bases from V and 4 bases from J, leaving 10 bases between. DNA for the CDR3: TGTGCCAGCAGCTCCCTAGCCGGCTATGGCTACACCTTC. Amino acid sequence: CASSSLAGYGYTF.

The chain employs TRBV2 and TRBJ2-7; 8 bases fit TRBD1. The CDR3 covers 15 residues. With 4 bases clipped from V and 5 bases from J, the junction kept 10 bases outside the gene matches. Germline assignment: CDR1 SNHLY and CDR2 FYNNEI. The CDR3 bases are TGTGCCAGCAGTGTGCTCGGACAGGGTGCCAACGAGCAGTACTTC. Translated, it gives CASSVLGQGANEQYF.

This clone was recorded once. The chain recombines TRBV5-6 with TRBJ2-2, with TRBD2 as a possible D gene (6 bases). V gave up 1 base and J gave up 1 base, with 11 bases separating them. This CDR3 has 16 amino acids. Germline V gives CDR1 SGHDT, CDR2 YYEEEE. The CDR3 is CASSLPHGGNTGELFF. The CDR3 DNA follows: TGTGCCAGCAGCTTGCCCCACGGGGGGAACACCGGGGAGCTGTTTTTT.

This clone showed up just once. The chain joins TRBV6-5 to TRBJ1-5, with TRBD1 identical over 7 bases. The CDR3 totals 15 residues. Germline loops: CDR1 MNHEY, CDR2 SVGAGI. J was trimmed by 2 bases and V by 8 bases; bases with no gene match: 9. For the CDR3, the DNA is TGTGCCAGCCAAACAGGGGAATATGGCAATCAGCCCCAGCATTTT. It translates to CASQTGEYGNQPQHF.

The V gene is TRBV7-9, the J gene TRBJ2-5, with D maybe TRBD1 (5 bases). The germline V gene has CDR1 SEHNR and CDR2 FQNEAQ (reference sequence). V was clipped by 1 base and J by 0 bases, with 6 bases between them. This CDR3 has 14 amino acids. The CDR3 sequence is CASSLGQYQETQYF. The DNA of the CDR3 is TGTGCCAGCAGCTTAGGACAGTACCAAGAGACCCAGTACTTC.

This clone was seen once. The chain combines TRBV11-3 with TRBJ2-5; D is perhaps TRBD1 (5 bases). V gave up 5 bases and J gave up 5 bases, with 18 bases separating them. Germline CDR1 and CDR2: SGHNT and YENEEA. The CDR3 totals 15 residues. CDR3 nucleotides: TGTGCCAGCAGCCGAGGACAAGGGGCCGTGGAGACCCAGTACTTC. Its protein product is CASSRGQGAVETQYF.

The V gene is TRBV15, the J gene TRBJ1-6, with D possibly matching TRBD1 (6 bases). The CDR3 runs 14 residues. Germline CDR1 and CDR2: LNHNV and YYDKDF (reference sequence). Trimming cost V 5 bases and J 9 bases, with 14 bases left between them. The CDR3: CATSSRSGVSPLHF. In DNA, the CDR3 is TGTGCCACCAGCTCACGTTCAGGGGTTTCACCCCTCCACTTT.

This sequence joins TRBV5-6 and TRBJ2-2, with D possibly matching TRBD2 (5 bases). Trimming cost V 0 bases and J 0 bases, with 9 bases left between them. Germline V gene data show CDR1 as SGHDT and CDR2 as YYEEEE. The CDR3 is 16 residues long. The CDR3 is CASSLGGITNTGELFF. CDR3 DNA: TGTGCCAGCAGCTTGGGAGGGATCACGAACACCGGGGAGCTGTTTTTT.

This chain links TRBV11-2 with TRBJ2-2; TRBD1 matches at 8 bases. CDR1 and CDR2 from the germline V gene are SGHAT and FQNNGV. The CDR3 is 17 residues long. V lost 5 bases to trimming and J lost 3 bases; unmatched junction nucleotides: 11. CDR3 region: CASSPAAGTGDTGELFF. CDR3 nucleotides: TGTGCCAGCAGCCCCGCGGCTGGGACAGGTGACACCGGGGAGCTGTTTTTT. Full variable domain (outside the CDR3, taken from reference TRBV11-2 and TRBJ2-2): EAGVAQSPRYKIIEKRQSVAFWCNPISGHATLYWYQQILGQGPKLLIQFQNNGVVDDSQLPKDRFSAERLKGVDSTLKIQPAKLEDSAVYLCASSPAAGTGDTGELFFGEGSRLTVL.

The rearrangement uses TRBV6-2 or TRBV6-3 and TRBJ2-6; D not resolved. The V gene lost 3 bases and the J gene lost 0 bases, with 6 bases spanning the gap. Germline lookup yields CDR1 MNHEY and CDR2 SVGEGT. The CDR3 extends over 15 amino acids. CDR3 in amino acids: CASSYRVSGANVLTF. The CDR3 DNA sequence: TGTGCCAGCAGTTATCGCGTCTCTGGGGCCAACGTCCTGACTTTC.

The V gene is TRBV7-8, the J gene TRBJ2-1; 8 bases map to TRBD2. Germline V gene sequence: CDR1 SGHVS, CDR2 FQNEAQ. V shed 2 bases and J 5 bases; nucleotides not matched to a gene: 2. The length of the CDR3 is 14 residues. Here the CDR3 DNA reads TGTGCCAGCAGCTTAAGACTAGCGAACAATGAGCAGTTCTTC. It encodes CASSLRLANNEQFF.